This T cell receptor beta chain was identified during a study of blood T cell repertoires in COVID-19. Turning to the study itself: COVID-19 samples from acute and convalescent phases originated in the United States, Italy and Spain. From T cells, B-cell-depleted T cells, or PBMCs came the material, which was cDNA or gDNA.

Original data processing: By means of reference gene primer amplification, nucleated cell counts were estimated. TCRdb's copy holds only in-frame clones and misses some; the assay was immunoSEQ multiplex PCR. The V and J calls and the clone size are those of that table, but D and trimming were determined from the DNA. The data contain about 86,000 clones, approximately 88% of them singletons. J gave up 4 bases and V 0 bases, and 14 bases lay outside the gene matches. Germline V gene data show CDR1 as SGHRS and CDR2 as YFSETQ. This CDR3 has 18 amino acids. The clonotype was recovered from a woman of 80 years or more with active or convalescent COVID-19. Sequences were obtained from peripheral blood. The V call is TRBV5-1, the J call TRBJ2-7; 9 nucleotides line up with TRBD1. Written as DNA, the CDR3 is TGCGCCAGCAGCTTGGGGGCCGCGGGACAGGGAGCCCCGTACGAGCAGTACTTC. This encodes CASSLGAAGQGAPYEQYF.